This is a list of T cell receptor beta chains from one sample in a study of T cell responses to AZD1222 COVID-19 vaccine. TCRdb's table, derived via immunoSEQ multiplex PCR, lists solely in-frame clones and lacks some. The sample records more than 150,000 clones, nearly 95% being singletons. Material: peripheral blood, obtained 28 days after the second AZD1222 dose. These receptors all come from an adult who received the AZD1222 COVID-19 vaccine. Each CDR3 is given with its conserved first and last residue. Each record gives: CDR3 length, J gene, V gene, clone size, D gene, CDR3 DNA, CDR3 protein. D genes are given only for firm matches. Clone size is shown for a subset of rows, as once, few, many or a class of expanded clone.

18	TRBJ1-2	TRBV7-9	.	TRBD1	TGTGCCAGCAGCCCCCGGATCCAGACAACAGGGGTTAACTATGGCTACACCTTC	CASSPRIQTTGVNYGYTF
15	TRBJ2-4	TRBV14	.	.	TGTGCCAGCAGCCCGACGGGACTAGCCAAAAACATTCAGTACTTC	CASSPTGLAKNIQYF
16	TRBJ2-1	TRBV5-4	.	TRBD1	TGTGCCAGCAGCTCGGGCGACAGGGGATGGCGGGATGAGCAGTTCTTC	CASSSGDRGWRDEQFF
13	TRBJ1-5	TRBV27	once	.	TGTGCCAGCAGTTACGGACTCTATCAGCCCCAGCATTTT	CASSYGLYQPQHF
14	TRBJ1-2	TRBV19	.	TRBD1	TGTGCCAGTAGCCTAAGGGGACAGTCCTATGGCTACACCTTC	CASSLRGQSYGYTF
15	TRBJ2-3	TRBV5-4	.	TRBD1	TGTGCCAGCAGCTTCAAACAGGGGGCATCCGATACGCAGTATTTT	CASSFKQGASDTQYF
12	TRBJ2-7	TRBV12-3/TRBV12-4	once	TRBD1	TGTGCCAGTAAGGACAGGGAGTACGAGCAGTACTTC	CASKDREYEQYF
14	TRBJ2-5	TRBV29-1	.	TRBD2	TGCAGCGTTCAAGCGGGAGGCTCCCAAGAGACCCAGTACTTC	CSVQAGGSQETQYF
17	TRBJ1-6	TRBV5-1	.	TRBD1	TGCGCCAGCAGCGGCCGACAGGGGAGCTCCTATAATTCACCCCTCCACTTT	CASSGRQGSSYNSPLHF
14	TRBJ2-7	TRBV6-5	.	.	TGTGCCAGCAGTTGGCAGGGTATTTCCTACGAGCAGTACTTC	CASSWQGISYEQYF
11	TRBJ1-1	TRBV3-1/TRBV3-2	once	.	TGTGCCAGCAGCCGGTCGGGTGAAGCTTTCTTT	CASSRSGEAFF
17	TRBJ1-6	TRBV4-1	once	TRBD1	TGCGCCAGCAGCCAAAAACCCCGGACAGGGACTAATTCACCCCTCCACTTT	CASSQKPRTGTNSPLHF
14	TRBJ1-1	TRBV7-2	.	.	TGTGCCAGCAGCTTAGGCCGAGGGGTTAAAGAAGCTTTCTTT	CASSLGRGVKEAFF
12	TRBJ2-5	TRBV3-1/TRBV3-2	.	.	TGTGCCAGCAGCCAAGGCAGAGCGACCCAGTACTTC	CASSQGRATQYF
14	TRBJ2-7	TRBV4-1	once	TRBD1	TGCGCCAGCAGCCAAGGCAGGGGGCGTTACGAGCAGTACTTC	CASSQGRGRYEQYF
20	TRBJ2-3	TRBV4-1	.	TRBD1	TGCGCCAGCAGCCAAACAGCAGGGGGCGTGTTTCTGAGAGCCACAGATACGCAGTATTTT	CASSQTAGGVFLRATDTQYF
14	TRBJ2-4	TRBV5-1	.	.	TGCGCCAGCAGCTTAGAACTAGCCAAAAACATTCAGTACTTC	CASSLELAKNIQYF
15	TRBJ2-3	TRBV5-1	.	TRBD2	TGCGCCAGCTCCAGGGCGGGAGGGGGTCCAGATACGCAGTATTTT	CASSRAGGGPDTQYF
13	TRBJ2-1	TRBV4-3	.	.	TGCGCCAGCAGCCAAGAGATCAGAGGGGGAGGCGTCTTC	CASSQEIRGGGVF
15	TRBJ1-1	TRBV6-2/TRBV6-3	.	.	TGTGCCAGCAGTTACGGTGTTGGGCGTAACACTGAAGCTTTCTTT	CASSYGVGRNTEAFF
14	TRBJ1-2	TRBV24-1	.	TRBD1	TGTGCCACCAGTGACGCGCGGACAGGGGGAGGCTACACCTTC	CATSDARTGGGYTF
13	TRBJ1-2	TRBV2	.	.	TGTGCCAGCCAAACAGACAGCCTACTTGGCTACACCTTC	CASQTDSLLGYTF
15	TRBJ1-2	TRBV27	.	.	TGTGCCAGCAGGACTCTGTTAGGGGCAGGCTATGGCTACACCTTC	CASRTLLGAGYGYTF
17	TRBJ2-5	TRBV7-8	.	TRBD1	TGTGCCAGCAGCTACCGACAGGGGTTGGGACACGGAGAGACCCAGTACTTC	CASSYRQGLGHGETQYF
15	TRBJ1-5	TRBV28	.	.	TGTGCCAGCAGTTCCCTTTCCGGGGGCAATCAGCCCCAGCATTTT	CASSSLSGGNQPQHF
16	TRBJ2-2	TRBV5-1	.	TRBD2	TGCGCCAGCAGCCCGACGGCTAGCGGGATATCCGGGGAGCTGTTTTTT	CASSPTASGISGELFF